Shown below are 26 T cell receptor beta chains from a single sample sequenced in a study of blood T cell repertoires in COVID-19. The assay was immunoSEQ multiplex PCR, and TCRdb's table has in-frame clones only and misses some. The sample includes 200,000 to 250,000 clones, around four fifths of them seen just once. Sequenced material: peripheral blood. All receptors come from an elderly woman with active or convalescent COVID-19.

This chain uses TRBV7-2 with TRBJ2-7; tentatively, D is TRBD1 (5 bases). The V gene's germline CDR1 is SGHTA and CDR2 FQGNSA. Trimming left V 6 bases short and J 5 bases short, with 14 bases between. This CDR3 region has 13 residues. DNA for the CDR3: TGTGCCAGCAGTTCCGACTGGGGCAACGAGCAGTACTTC. Amino acids: CASSSDWGNEQYF. The variable domain in full, completed from reference TRBV7-2 and TRBJ2-7, reads GAGVSQSPSNKVTEKGKDVELRCDPISGHTALYWYRQSLGQGLEFLIYFQGNSAPDKSGLPSDRFSAERTGGSVSTLTIQRTQQEDSAVYLCASSSDWGNEQYFGPGTRLTVT.

The V and J genes are TRBV4-1 and TRBJ1-3; D perhaps matches TRBD1 (5 bases). The CDR3 consists of 16 residues. Germline CDR1 and CDR2: MGHRA and YSYEKL. The V gene lost 5 bases and the J gene lost 0 bases, with 14 bases spanning the gap. The CDR3 coding sequence is TGCGCCAGCAGCGCGGAGGGGACTGTCTCTGGAAACACCATATATTTT. It specifies CASSAEGTVSGNTIYF.

The CDR3 loop is CASSLWGEYTQYF. The CDR3 DNA reads as TGTGCCAGCAGCTTGTGGGGAGAATATACGCAGTATTTT. The chain uses TRBV5-5 and TRBJ2-3, with a possible D match to TRBD2 (5 bases). Germline V gives CDR1 SGHKS, CDR2 YYEKEE (reference sequence). V lost 1 base, J lost 7 bases, and 10 bases lay in between. CDR3 length: 13 amino acids. The entire variable domain, with the rest obtained from reference TRBV5-5 and TRBJ2-3, is as follows: DAGVTQSPTHLIKTRGQQVTLRCSPISGHKSVSWYQQVLGQGPQFIFQYYEKEERGRGNFPDRFSARQFPNYSSELNVNALLLGDSALYLCASSLWGEYTQYFGPGTRLTVL.

The chain recombines TRBV9 with TRBJ2-3; 7 bases are shared with TRBD2. Germline CDR1 reads SGDLS; CDR2 reads YYNGEE. Trimming cost V 0 bases and J 3 bases; bases outside gene matches: 7. The CDR3 spans 16 residues. This CDR3 reads CASSVDGGRGTDTQYF. CDR3 DNA: TGTGCCAGCAGCGTAGACGGCGGGAGAGGAACAGATACGCAGTATTTT.

CDR3 sequence: CASSLAVGTVSAYNEQFF. The DNA for the CDR3 is TGTGCCAGCAGCTTAGCAGTCGGCACAGTGTCGGCCTACAATGAGCAGTTCTTC. This sequence joins TRBV7-6 and TRBJ2-1; D gene ambiguous. V was shortened by 0 bases and J by 2 bases, with 17 bases between the two germline ends. In germline, CDR1 is SGHVS, CDR2 FNYEAQ. CDR3 length equals 18 residues.

The J gene is TRBJ2-5, the V gene TRBV12-3 or TRBV12-4, with D maybe TRBD2 (5 bases). V lost 3 bases to trimming and J lost 7 bases, with 9 bases between them. The CDR3 contains 12 residues. CDR3 sequence reads: CASSFPGRTQYF. The DNA of the CDR3 is TGTGCCAGCAGTTTCCCGGGGAGGACCCAGTACTTC.

This clone was observed a few times. The genes are TRBV2 and TRBJ1-4; D is ambiguous. Germline values: CDR1 SNHLY, CDR2 FYNNEI. This CDR3 is built from 14 residues. V lost 6 bases, J lost 8 bases, and 16 bases lay in between. This CDR3 is CASRERPGREKLFF. For the CDR3, the DNA is TGTGCCAGCAGGGAAAGACCCGGGAGGGAAAAACTGTTTTTT.

The chain couples TRBV30 to TRBJ1-3, with 8 bases lining up with TRBD1. The CDR3 runs 17 residues. Unmatched junction bases numbered 13, after V lost 2 bases and J lost 4 bases. Germline CDR1 reads GTSNPN; CDR2 reads SVGIG (reference sequence). The CDR3 protein is CAWSIGGQARRGNTIYF. CDR3 in DNA: TGTGCCTGGAGTATAGGGGGACAGGCCCGACGAGGAAACACCATATATTTT. The variable domain in full, with the rest retrieved from reference TRBV30 and TRBJ1-3, is SQTIHQWPATLVQPVGSPLSLECTVEGTSNPNLYWYRQAAGRGLQLLFYSVGIGQISSEVPQNLSASRPQDRQFILSSKKLLLSDSGFYLCAWSIGGQARRGNTIYFGEGSWLTVV.

This clone was picked up one time. The chain couples TRBV5-5 to TRBJ1-3, with D possibly TRBD1 on 6 matching bases. The germline V gene has CDR1 SGHKS and CDR2 YYEKEE (reference sequence). This CDR3 comprises 16 residues. Trimming removed 4 bases at V and 3 bases at J, with 17 bases between. The chain's CDR3 is CASSPTTQGSGNTIYF. The CDR3 coding sequence is TGTGCCAGCAGCCCTACCACACAGGGAAGTGGAAACACCATATATTTT.

The V and J genes are TRBV11-2 and TRBJ2-3; TRBD1 matches 9 bases. Germline V gives CDR1 SGHAT, CDR2 FQNNGV. V lost 2 bases to trimming and J lost 3 bases; unmatched junction nucleotides: 6. This CDR3 is 16 amino acids long. The CDR3: CASSLTGTGTTDTQYF. CDR3 nucleotides: TGTGCCAGCAGCTTAACTGGGACAGGGACTACAGATACGCAGTATTTT.

V is TRBV27 and J is TRBJ2-3, with a tentative D call TRBD2 (6 bases). V was shortened by 3 bases and J by 0 bases, with 13 bases between the two germline ends. Per germline, CDR1 MNHEY and CDR2 SMNVEV (reference sequence). The CDR3 is made up of 16 amino acids. The CDR3 nucleotides are TGTGCCAGCAGTTTGCTCCTAGCGAAAAGCACAGATACGCAGTATTTT. The encoded protein is CASSLLLAKSTDTQYF.

V gene TRBV7-2 combines with J gene TRBJ1-2; a possible D gene is TRBD1 (5 bases). Between the trimmed V and J ends, which lost 0 bases and 2 bases, there was a span of 13 bases. Germline-derived CDR1 and CDR2 are SGHTA and FQGNSA. The CDR3 is 16 amino acids. Written as DNA, the CDR3 is TGTGCCAGCAGCTTAGCATCAGGGCCCGACAACTATGGCTACACCTTC. This gives the protein CASSLASGPDNYGYTF.

V and J are TRBV7-9 and TRBJ2-3; TRBD1 matches at 10 bases. This CDR3 contains 15 residues. Trimming took 7 bases from V and 3 from J; bases not matched to a gene: 7. Germline loops: CDR1 SEHNR, CDR2 FQNEAQ (reference sequence). CDR3 protein: CASTAGQGMTDTQYF. As DNA, the CDR3 is TGTGCCAGCACCGCGGGACAGGGGATGACAGATACGCAGTATTTT.

The table lists this clone with a count of one. The chain is built from TRBV5-4 and TRBJ1-1; D is unresolved. The CDR3 is 15 amino acids. The V end lost 4 bases, the J end lost 0 bases, and 13 bases lay between the germline ends. From germline, CDR1 is SGHNT and CDR2 YYREEE (reference sequence). The chain's CDR3 is CASSHWREVNTEAFF. The DNA of the CDR3 is TGTGCCAGCAGCCACTGGAGGGAGGTGAACACTGAAGCTTTCTTT. The full variable domain, completed using reference TRBV5-4 and TRBJ1-1, is ETGVTQSPTHLIKTRGQQVTLRCSSQSGHNTVSWYQQALGQGPQFIFQYYREEENGRGNFPPRFSGLQFPNYSSELNVNALELDDSALYLCASSHWREVNTEAFFGQGTRLTVV.

The chain has TRBV19 and TRBJ2-7, with 9 bases identical to TRBD2. The CDR3 spans 15 residues. The V gene end was trimmed by 2 bases and the J gene end by 6 bases; junction bases not matched to a gene: 8. The germline CDR1 and CDR2 sequences are LNHDA and SQIVND (reference sequence). This chain's CDR3 is CASSIQGAGGSEQYF. CDR3 in DNA: TGTGCCAGTAGTATACAGGGAGCGGGGGGCTCCGAGCAGTACTTC.

The chain couples TRBV21-1 to TRBJ1-2; the table assigns TRBD1, which was not confirmed against the DNA. TRBV21-1 is described as a pseudogene. The CDR3 totals 16 residues. The CDR3 spells CASSPYDTDINYGYTF. The CDR3 DNA reads as TGTGCCAGCAGCCCTTATGACACGGACATTAACTATGGCTACACCTTC.

The chain combines TRBV5-1 with TRBJ2-3, with TRBD2 matching 8 bases. There are 15 residues in the CDR3. The V gene's germline CDR1 is SGHRS and CDR2 YFSETQ. V dropped 6 bases and J dropped 4; count of bases not matched to a gene: 10. CDR3 DNA sequence: TGCGCCAGCACGAGGGCTAGCGGGCCTGCAGATACGCAGTATTTT. It is translated as CASTRASGPADTQYF.

V usage is TRBV29-1 and J usage is TRBJ2-1; tentative D call: TRBD2 (7 bases). The CDR3 is 16 amino acids. Germline lookup yields CDR1 SQVTM and CDR2 ANQGSEA. V was shortened by 0 bases and J by 5 bases, with 17 bases between the two germline ends. CDR3 sequence reads: CSVEDLGGGLDNEQFF. Here the CDR3 DNA reads TGCAGCGTTGAAGATCTAGGCGGGGGCCTCGACAATGAGCAGTTCTTC.

The J gene is TRBJ2-1, the V gene TRBV19; D call uncertain. V lost 5 bases to trimming and J lost 1 base, with 12 bases between them. Germline values: CDR1 LNHDA, CDR2 SQIVND (reference sequence). The CDR3 contains 15 residues. The CDR3: CASSSFASSYNEQFF. DNA of the CDR3: TGTGCCAGTAGTTCTTTTGCGAGTTCCTACAATGAGCAGTTCTTC.

CDR3 DNA: TGTGCCAGCAGCTTATGGGCAGGGGGCATTCAGTACTTC. As protein: CASSLWAGGIQYF. The chain has TRBV7-2 and TRBJ2-4; 7 positions agree with TRBD1. The V gene's germline CDR1 is SGHTA and CDR2 FQGNSA. The CDR3 sequence is 13 residues long. The junction had 4 bases not matched to a gene; V was cut back by 2 bases and J by 9 bases.

In DNA form, the CDR3 reads TGTGCCTGGAGTTTAGCCAGGGGCAGGGTCAATGGCTACACCTTC. Protein sequence: CAWSLARGRVNGYTF. This rearrangement joins TRBV30 to TRBJ1-2, with D maybe TRBD1 (6 bases). V was pared by 2 bases and J by 6 bases, with 19 bases between. Germline values: CDR1 GTSNPN, CDR2 SVGIG (reference sequence). CDR3 length: 15 residues.

This chain uses TRBV20-1 with TRBJ2-1; D gene ambiguous. The CDR3 length is 15 residues. Germline CDR1 DFQATT, CDR2 SNEGSKA (reference sequence). V was pared by 3 bases and J by 3 bases, with 15 bases between. The CDR3 spells CSASSPRRSYNEQFF. DNA for the CDR3: TGCAGTGCTAGTTCTCCTAGGCGGAGCTACAATGAGCAGTTCTTC.

The CDR3 sequence: CASSGGPSGGAQETQYF. DNA of the CDR3: TGTGCCAGCAGCGGCGGTCCTAGCGGGGGGGCCCAAGAGACCCAGTACTTC. The genes are TRBV9 and TRBJ2-5; TRBD2 matches at 12 bases. Germline lookup yields CDR1 SGDLS and CDR2 YYNGEE. The CDR3 consists of 17 residues. V shed 3 bases and J 1 base; nucleotides not matched to a gene: 7.

J is TRBJ2-5 and V is TRBV9, with 13 bases matching TRBD2. Per germline, CDR1 SGDLS and CDR2 YYNGEE. V lost 0 bases and J lost 5; bases outside the gene matches: 1. CDR3 length: 15 residues. This CDR3 reads CASSVALAGGETQYF. The CDR3 DNA reads as TGTGCCAGCAGCGTAGCACTAGCGGGGGGGGAGACCCAGTACTTC.

The chain has TRBV19 and TRBJ1-5; possible D gene TRBD1, 6 bases. This CDR3 comprises 16 residues. Germline-derived CDR1 and CDR2 are LNHDA and SQIVND (reference sequence). Trimming cost V 10 bases and J 2 bases, with 21 bases left between them. The CDR3 region has the DNA TGTGCCACCAGAGACAACAGGGCTTCGGGCAATCAGCCCCAGCATTTT. Its translation: CATRDNRASGNQPQHF.

V and J are TRBV7-3 and TRBJ2-7; 8 bases align to TRBD1. V lost 5 bases, J lost 3 bases, and 6 bases stayed unmatched. The CDR3 is 14 residues long. Germline assignment: CDR1 SGHTA and CDR2 FQGTGA. CDR3 in amino acids: CASSLGQGHYEQYF. DNA of the CDR3: TGTGCCAGCAGCCTAGGACAGGGTCACTACGAGCAGTACTTC.